Listed below are T cell receptor beta chains from one sample, sequenced in a study of radiation and T cells in renal cell carcinoma. Assay: immunoSEQ multiplex PCR; the TCRdb copy retains only in-frame clones and omits some. The sample has around 100,000 clones, approximately 80% seen once; the top ten hold approximately 6.9%. This material consisted of blood, taken from a patient whose treatment included radiotherapy and nephrectomy. The origin of the receptors is a man in his sixties with renal cell carcinoma. Both conserved end residues are part of each CDR3. D genes are given only for firm matches. Not all rows give a size; the values are once, few, many and, for expanded clones, a class.

CDR3aa	CDR3nt	v_gene	j_gene	abundance	len	d_gene
CASRLQGGTEAFF	TGTGCCAGCAGACTACAGGGGGGGACTGAAGCTTTCTTT	TRBV6-6	TRBJ1-1	-	13	TRBD1
CSVGTDTQYF	TGCAGCGTTGGGACAGATACGCAGTATTTT	TRBV29-1	TRBJ2-3	-	10	-
CASSPGQGRYEQYF	TGTGCCAGCAGCCCGGGACAGGGACGCTACGAGCAGTACTTC	TRBV27	TRBJ2-7	-	14	TRBD1
CASSSNLWADKKGTGELFF	TGTGCCAGCAGCTCCAACTTGTGGGCAGACAAAAAGGGCACCGGGGAGCTGTTTTTT	TRBV11-3	TRBJ2-2	-	19	-
CASSLPGLAERSEQFF	TGTGCCAGCAGTTTACCGGGACTAGCGGAGCGGAGTGAGCAGTTCTTC	TRBV6-6	TRBJ2-1	-	16	TRBD2
CASTSREGRGEQYF	TGCGCCAGCACCTCCAGGGAGGGCCGAGGCGAGCAGTACTTC	TRBV5-1	TRBJ2-7	-	14	TRBD2
CASGGRFLRDQPQHF	TGTGCCAGCGGAGGACGGTTCCTAAGGGATCAGCCCCAGCATTTT	TRBV21-1	TRBJ1-5	-	15	-
CAISAQSPTGDYGYTF	TGTGCCATCAGTGCCCAATCCCCGACAGGGGACTATGGCTACACCTTC	TRBV10-3	TRBJ1-2	-	16	TRBD1
CASSPRQYTPYEQYF	TGTGCCAGCAGCCCCCGACAGTATACCCCCTACGAGCAGTACTTC	TRBV13	TRBJ2-7	-	15	-
CASSVGRRLGGTHYNEQFF	TGTGCCAGCAGCGTGGGGCGGAGGCTCGGCGGGACGCACTACAATGAGCAGTTCTTC	TRBV9	TRBJ2-1	-	19	-
CAWSVSLRQGSEQYF	TGTGCCTGGAGTGTAAGTTTGAGACAGGGATCCGAGCAGTACTTC	TRBV30	TRBJ2-7	-	15	TRBD1
CASIETSTRVSFF	TGTGCCAGCATCGAGACCTCTACTAGAGTTTCGTTCTTC	TRBV6-5	TRBJ2-1	-	13	-
CASSLGGLLNRPKGSYEQYF	TGTGCCAGCAGCTTAGGCGGATTGCTTAACAGACCCAAAGGATCCTACGAGCAGTACTTC	TRBV13	TRBJ2-7	-	20	-
CASSFHNEQFF	TGTGCCAGCAGTTTCCATAATGAGCAGTTCTTC	TRBV28	TRBJ2-1	-	11	-
CAISQGSGRFGEQFF	TGTGCCATCAGCCAGGGTAGCGGGAGGTTTGGTGAGCAGTTCTTC	TRBV10-3	TRBJ2-1	-	15	TRBD2
CASKLLASGPYEQYF	TGTGCCAGCAAGCTGTTAGCTAGCGGCCCCTACGAGCAGTACTTC	TRBV7-8	TRBJ2-7	-	15	TRBD2
CASTTRDSSEKLFF	TGTGCCAGCACCACCCGGGACAGTTCTGAAAAACTGTTTTTT	TRBV5-4	TRBJ1-4	-	14	TRBD1
CASSISPGSSYNEQFF	TGTGCCAGTAGTATATCTCCCGGGAGCTCCTACAATGAGCAGTTCTTC	TRBV19	TRBJ2-1	-	16	-
CASSSGGPSTEAFF	TGTGCCAGCAGTTCAGGGGGCCCCAGCACTGAAGCTTTCTTT	TRBV27	TRBJ1-1	-	14	TRBD1
CASSLAQLYTYGYTF	TGTGCCAGCAGCTTAGCGCAACTATACACCTATGGCTACACCTTC	TRBV7-9	TRBJ1-2	-	15	-
CASSTSQGASLEQYF	TGTGCCAGCAGCACCTCCCAGGGGGCTTCATTGGAGCAGTACTTC	TRBV28	TRBJ2-7	-	15	TRBD1
CASSATFGSNTGELFF	TGTGCCAGCAGCGCCACTTTCGGCTCGAACACCGGGGAGCTGTTTTTT	TRBV7-3	TRBJ2-2	-	16	-
CASSLAGYNEKLFF	TGTGCCAGCAGTTTAGCAGGCTACAATGAAAAACTGTTTTTT	TRBV28	TRBJ1-4	-	14	-
CASKLGRPEAFF	TGTGCCAGCAAGCTTGGGAGGCCTGAAGCTTTCTTT	TRBV2	TRBJ1-1	few	12	-
CASSQELGNSYEQYF	TGCGCCAGCAGCCAAGAACTCGGAAACTCCTACGAGCAGTACTTC	TRBV4-1	TRBJ2-7	-	15	-